Sequencing of this TCR beta chain was carried out in a study of blood T cell repertoires in COVID-19. Deletions cut 7 bases from V and 5 bases from J, with 14 bases between. The CDR3 length is 13 residues. Germline V lookup: CDR1 SNHLY, CDR2 FYNNEI. The table came from immunoSEQ multiplex PCR; TCRdb's copy has only in-frame clones and leaves some out. The repertoire includes about 130,000 clones, 70% to 90% of them detected once, and approximately 4.3% sits in the top ten. The TCR originated in a man aged 45-65 years who had recovered from COVID-19. The sequencing sample was made of PBMCs or T cells enriched from blood (not recorded which). This chain links TRBV2 with TRBJ1-1; tentatively, D is TRBD1 (5 bases). DNA for the CDR3: TGTGCCAGCAACCCCCAGGGTATTACTGAAGCTTTCTTT. This translates into CASNPQGITEAFF.